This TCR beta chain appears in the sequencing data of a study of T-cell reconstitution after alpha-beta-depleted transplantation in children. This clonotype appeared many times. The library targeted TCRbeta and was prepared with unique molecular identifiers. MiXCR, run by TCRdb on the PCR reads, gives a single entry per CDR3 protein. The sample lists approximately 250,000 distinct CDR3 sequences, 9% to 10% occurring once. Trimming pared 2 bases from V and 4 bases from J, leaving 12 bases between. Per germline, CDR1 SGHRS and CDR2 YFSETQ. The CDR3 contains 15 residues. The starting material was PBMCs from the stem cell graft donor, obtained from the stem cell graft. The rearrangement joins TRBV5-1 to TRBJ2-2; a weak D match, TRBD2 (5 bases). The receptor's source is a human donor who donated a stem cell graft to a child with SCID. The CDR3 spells CASSFREGRTGELFF. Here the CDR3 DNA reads TGCGCCAGCAGCTTTCGGGAAGGCCGCACCGGGGAGCTGTTTTTT.